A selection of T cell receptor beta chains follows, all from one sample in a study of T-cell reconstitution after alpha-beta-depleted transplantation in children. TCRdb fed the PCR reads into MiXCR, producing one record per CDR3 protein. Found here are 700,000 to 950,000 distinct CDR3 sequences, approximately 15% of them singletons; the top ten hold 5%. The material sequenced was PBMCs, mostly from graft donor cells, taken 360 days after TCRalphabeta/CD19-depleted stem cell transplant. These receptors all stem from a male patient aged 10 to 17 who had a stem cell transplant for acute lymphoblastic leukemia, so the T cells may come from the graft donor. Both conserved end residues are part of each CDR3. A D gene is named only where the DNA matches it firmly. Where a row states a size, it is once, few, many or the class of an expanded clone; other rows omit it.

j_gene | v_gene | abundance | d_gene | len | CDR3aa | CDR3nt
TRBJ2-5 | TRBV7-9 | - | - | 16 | CASSSPEGSGQETQYF | TGTGCCAGCAGCTCGCCGGAGGGTAGCGGTCAAGAGACCCAGTACTTC
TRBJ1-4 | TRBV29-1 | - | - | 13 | CSGRQSLNEKLFF | TGCAGCGGGAGACAGTCCCTTAATGAAAAACTGTTTTTT
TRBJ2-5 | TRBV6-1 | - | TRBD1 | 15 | CASSHLTGGEETQYF | TGTGCCAGCAGCCACCTGACAGGGGGGGAAGAGACCCAGTACTTC
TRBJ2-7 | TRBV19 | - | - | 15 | CASSSGGTGSYEQYF | TGTGCCAGTTCCTCCGGGGGGACAGGCTCCTACGAGCAGTACTTC
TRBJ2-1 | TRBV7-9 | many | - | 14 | CASSLVARYGEQFF | TGTGCCAGCAGCTTAGTTGCCAGGTATGGTGAGCAGTTCTTC
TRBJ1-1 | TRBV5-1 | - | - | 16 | CASSLFAAVMNTEAFF | TGCGCCAGCAGCTTGTTTGCAGCAGTTATGAACACTGAAGCTTTCTTT
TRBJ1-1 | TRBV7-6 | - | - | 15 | CASSSRGGTNTEAFF | TGTGCCAGCAGCTCCAGGGGAGGGACGAACACTGAAGCTTTCTTT
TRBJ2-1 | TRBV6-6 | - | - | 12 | CASSDRSDEQFF | TGTGCCAGCAGCGACAGGAGCGATGAGCAGTTCTTC
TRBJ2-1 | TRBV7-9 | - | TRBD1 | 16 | CASSLAGTGPTNEQFF | TGTGCCAGCAGCTTAGCCGGGACAGGCCCCACCAATGAGCAGTTCTTC
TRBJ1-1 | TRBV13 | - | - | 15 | CASSQIRDKNTEAFF | TGTGCCAGCAGCCAGATCCGGGACAAGAACACTGAAGCTTTCTTT
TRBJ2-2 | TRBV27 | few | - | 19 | CASSLFRVLASANTGELFF | TGTGCCAGCAGTTTATTTCGGGTTTTAGCTAGCGCGAACACCGGGGAGCTGTTTTTT
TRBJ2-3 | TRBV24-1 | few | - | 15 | CATSDPRAGEDTQYF | TGTGCCACCAGTGACCCAAGGGCAGGGGAAGATACGCAGTATTTT
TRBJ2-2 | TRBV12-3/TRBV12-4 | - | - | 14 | CASSWGPDTGELFF | TGTGCCAGCAGTTGGGGACCCGACACCGGGGAGCTGTTTTTT
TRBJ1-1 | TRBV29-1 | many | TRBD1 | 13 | CSADGQEDTEAFF | TGCAGCGCCGACGGACAGGAGGACACTGAAGCTTTCTTT
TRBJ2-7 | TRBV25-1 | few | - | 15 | CARFTRQGRLDEQYF | TGTGCCAGATTTACACGTCAGGGGCGGTTGGACGAGCAGTACTTC
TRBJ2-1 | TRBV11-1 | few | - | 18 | CASSLVRATHHSYNEQFF | TGTGCCAGCAGCTTAGTGCGGGCTACCCACCACTCCTACAATGAGCAGTTCTTC
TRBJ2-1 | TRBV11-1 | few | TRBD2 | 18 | CASSLDRAGLAGVNEQFF | TGTGCCAGCAGCTTAGACAGGGCGGGACTAGCGGGAGTAAATGAGCAGTTCTTC
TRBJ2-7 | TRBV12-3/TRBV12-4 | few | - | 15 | CASSFHIGTSYEQYF | TGTGCCAGCAGTTTCCATATTGGTACCTCCTACGAGCAGTACTTC
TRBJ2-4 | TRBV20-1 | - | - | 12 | CSARRGTGIQYF | TGCAGTGCTCGGCGGGGTACCGGCATTCAGTACTTC
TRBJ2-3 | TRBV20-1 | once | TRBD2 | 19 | CSAAGTGTSGRAWGNTQYF | TGCAGTGCCGCGGGAACCGGGACTAGCGGGAGGGCCTGGGGAAATACGCAGTATTTT
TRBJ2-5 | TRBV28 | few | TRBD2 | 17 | CASSFPRALAAAETQYF | TGTGCCAGCAGTTTCCCTCGCGCCCTAGCGGCTGCAGAGACCCAGTACTTC
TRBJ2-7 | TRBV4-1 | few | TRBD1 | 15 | CASSQLPGQGDEQYF | TGCGCCAGCAGCCAGCTACCGGGACAGGGGGACGAGCAGTACTTC
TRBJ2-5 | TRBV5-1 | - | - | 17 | CASSSKVGTYFQETQYF | TGCGCCAGCAGCTCAAAAGTCGGGACATACTTCCAAGAGACCCAGTACTTC
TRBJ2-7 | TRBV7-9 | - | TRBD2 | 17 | CASRPGLAGSSSYEQYF | TGTGCCAGCAGACCCGGACTAGCGGGCTCTAGCTCCTACGAGCAGTACTTC
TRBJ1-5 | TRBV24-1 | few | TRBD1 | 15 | CATSDPGQGIQPQHF | TGTGCCACCAGTGATCCGGGACAGGGTATCCAGCCCCAGCATTTT
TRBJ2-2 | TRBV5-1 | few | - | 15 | CASCLLELHTGELFF | TGCGCCAGCTGCCTCCTCGAGCTGCACACCGGGGAGCTGTTTTTT
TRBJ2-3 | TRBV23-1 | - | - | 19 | CASSQWREVALGSTDTQYF | TGCGCCAGCAGTCAATGGAGGGAGGTGGCTCTCGGATCTACAGATACGCAGTATTTT
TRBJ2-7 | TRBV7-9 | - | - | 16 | CASSYIGGTEVYEQYF | TGTGCCAGCAGCTACATAGGGGGGACAGAGGTCTACGAGCAGTACTTC
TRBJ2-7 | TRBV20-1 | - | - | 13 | CSASSASNHEQYF | TGCAGTGCGTCTAGCGCAAGTAACCACGAGCAGTACTTC
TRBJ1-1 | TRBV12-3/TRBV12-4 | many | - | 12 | CASSFHATEAFF | TGTGCCAGCAGTTTTCATGCCACTGAAGCTTTCTTT
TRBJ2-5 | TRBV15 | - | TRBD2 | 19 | CATSRGLTPGLARQETQYF | TGTGCCACCAGCAGGGGCCTGACACCGGGACTAGCGAGGCAAGAGACCCAGTACTTC
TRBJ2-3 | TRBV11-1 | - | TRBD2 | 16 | CASSLLLAGVSNTQYF | TGTGCCAGCAGCTTGTTGCTAGCGGGAGTCAGCAATACGCAGTATTTT
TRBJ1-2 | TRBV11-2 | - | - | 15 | CASSHRQLTNYGYTF | TGTGCCAGCAGCCACAGGCAGTTAACTAACTATGGCTACACCTTC
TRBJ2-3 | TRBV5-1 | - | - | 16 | CASSLEGRDLMDTQYF | TGCGCCAGCAGCCTGGAGGGGCGGGACCTCATGGATACGCAGTATTTT
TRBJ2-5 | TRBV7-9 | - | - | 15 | CASSPGSGYQETQYF | TGTGCCAGCAGCCCAGGCTCCGGGTACCAAGAGACCCAGTACTTC
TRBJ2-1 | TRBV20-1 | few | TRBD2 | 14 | CSATGLGGRGEQFF | TGCAGTGCAACGGGACTAGGCGGGAGAGGTGAGCAGTTCTTC
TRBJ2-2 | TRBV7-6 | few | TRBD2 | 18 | CASSLASSGRLNTGELFF | TGTGCCAGCAGCTTAGCCTCTAGCGGGAGACTAAACACCGGGGAGCTGTTTTTT
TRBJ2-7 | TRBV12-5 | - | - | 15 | CASGLVSGASYEQYF | TGTGCTAGTGGTTTGGTATCCGGGGCGTCCTACGAGCAGTACTTC
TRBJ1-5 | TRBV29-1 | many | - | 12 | CSVGASNQPQHF | TGCAGCGTTGGGGCTAGCAATCAGCCCCAGCATTTT
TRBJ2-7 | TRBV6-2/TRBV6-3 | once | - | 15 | CASSYRGGLSYEQYF | TGTGCCAGCAGTTACCGAGGGGGTTTGTCCTACGAGCAGTACTTC
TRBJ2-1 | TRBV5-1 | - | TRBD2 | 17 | CASSLVEGLAANNEQFF | TGCGCCAGCAGCTTGGTGGAGGGACTAGCGGCTAACAATGAGCAGTTCTTC
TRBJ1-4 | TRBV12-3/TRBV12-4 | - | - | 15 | CASSARTGQAEKLFF | TGTGCCAGCAGTGCCAGGACGGGGCAGGCCGAAAAACTGTTTTTT
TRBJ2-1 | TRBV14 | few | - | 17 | CASSQDLAAPSHNEQFF | TGTGCCAGCAGCCAAGACCTCGCGGCACCCTCTCACAATGAGCAGTTCTTC
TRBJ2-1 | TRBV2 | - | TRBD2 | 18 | CASSFGEAGGSSYNEQFF | TGTGCCAGCAGTTTCGGAGAAGCGGGGGGAAGCTCCTACAATGAGCAGTTCTTC
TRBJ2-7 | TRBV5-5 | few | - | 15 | CASSLDLASSYEQYF | TGTGCCAGCAGCTTGGATCTAGCGAGCTCCTACGAGCAGTACTTC
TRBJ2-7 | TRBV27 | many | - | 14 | CASSTRPFSYEQYF | TGTGCCAGCAGTACCCGACCCTTCTCCTACGAGCAGTACTTC
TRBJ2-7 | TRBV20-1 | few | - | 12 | CSAIPGYYEQYF | TGCAGTGCTATCCCAGGGTACTACGAGCAGTACTTC
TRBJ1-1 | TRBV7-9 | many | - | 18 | CASSLTWTAQSVNTEAFF | TGTGCCAGCAGCTTAACCTGGACAGCCCAGAGTGTGAACACTGAAGCTTTCTTT
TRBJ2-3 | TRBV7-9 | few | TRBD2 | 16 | CASSLAREGPTDTQYF | TGTGCCAGCAGCTTAGCCCGGGAGGGCCCCACAGATACGCAGTATTTT
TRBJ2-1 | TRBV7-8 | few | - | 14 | CASSLSHYFNEQFF | TGTGCCAGCAGCTTATCCCACTACTTCAATGAGCAGTTCTTC
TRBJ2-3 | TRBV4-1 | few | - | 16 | CASSTRDRASADTQYF | TGCGCCAGCAGCACCCGGGACCGGGCGTCCGCAGATACGCAGTATTTT
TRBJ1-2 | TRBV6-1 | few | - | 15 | CASTPGQSFNYGYTF | TGTGCCAGCACCCCGGGTCAGTCCTTTAACTATGGCTACACCTTC
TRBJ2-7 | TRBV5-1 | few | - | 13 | CASRGKMSYEQYF | TGCGCCAGCAGGGGAAAGATGTCCTACGAGCAGTACTTC
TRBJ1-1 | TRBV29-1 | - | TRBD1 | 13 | CSVEGTVNNEAFF | TGCAGCGTGGAGGGGACAGTAAACAATGAAGCTTTCTTT
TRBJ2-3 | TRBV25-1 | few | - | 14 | CASSEYPYTDTQYF | TGTGCCAGCAGTGAATATCCTTACACAGATACGCAGTATTTT